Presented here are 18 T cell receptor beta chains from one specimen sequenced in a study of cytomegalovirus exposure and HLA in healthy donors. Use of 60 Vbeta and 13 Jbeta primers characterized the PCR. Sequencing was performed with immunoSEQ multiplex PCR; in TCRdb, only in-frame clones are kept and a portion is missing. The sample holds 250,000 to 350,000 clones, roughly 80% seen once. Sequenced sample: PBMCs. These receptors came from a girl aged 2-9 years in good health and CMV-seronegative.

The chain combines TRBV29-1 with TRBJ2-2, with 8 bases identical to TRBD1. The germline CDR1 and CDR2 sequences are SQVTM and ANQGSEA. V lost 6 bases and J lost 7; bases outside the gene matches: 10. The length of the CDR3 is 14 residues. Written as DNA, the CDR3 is TGCAGCGTGCCGAAAGGACAGGGTCACGGGGAGCTGTTTTTT. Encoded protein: CSVPKGQGHGELFF.

DNA of the CDR3: TGTGCCAGCAGCTCCAGGACAGAGAGCTCCTATAATTCACCCCTCCACTTT. Protein product: CASSSRTESSYNSPLHF. This chain connects TRBV9 to TRBJ1-6; a weak D match, TRBD1 (6 bases). The CDR3 covers 17 residues. Germline-derived CDR1 and CDR2 are SGDLS and YYNGEE. V lost 4 bases and J 0 bases, leaving 14 bases between the germline ends.

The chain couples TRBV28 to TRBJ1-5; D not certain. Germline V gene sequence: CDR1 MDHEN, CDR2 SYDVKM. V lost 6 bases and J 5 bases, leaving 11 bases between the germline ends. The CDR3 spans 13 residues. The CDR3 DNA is TGTGCCAGCAGCACCCTGGCAGATCAGCCCCAGCATTTT. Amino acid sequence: CASSTLADQPQHF.

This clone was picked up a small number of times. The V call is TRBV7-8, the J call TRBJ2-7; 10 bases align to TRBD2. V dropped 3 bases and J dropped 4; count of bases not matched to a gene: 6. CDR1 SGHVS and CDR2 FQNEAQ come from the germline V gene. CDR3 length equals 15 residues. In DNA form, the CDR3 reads TGTGCCAGCAGCTTGTTCGGGACTAGCGATTACGAGCAGTACTTC. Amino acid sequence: CASSLFGTSDYEQYF. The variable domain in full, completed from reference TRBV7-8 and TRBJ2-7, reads GAGVSQSPRYKVAKRGQDVALRCDPISGHVSLFWYQQALGQGPEFLTYFQNEAQLDKSGLPSDRFFAERPEGSVSTLKIQRTQQEDSAVYLCASSLFGTSDYEQYFGPGTRLTVT.

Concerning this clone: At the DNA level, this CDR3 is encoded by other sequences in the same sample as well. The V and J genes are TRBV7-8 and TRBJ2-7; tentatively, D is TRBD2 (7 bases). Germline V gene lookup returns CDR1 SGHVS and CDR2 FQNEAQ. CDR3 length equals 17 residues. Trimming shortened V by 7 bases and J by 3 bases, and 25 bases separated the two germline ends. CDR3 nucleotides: TGTGCCAGCACCCCTTATCTGGGGGGAGGGGGGCGCTACGAGCAGTACTTC. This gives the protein CASTPYLGGGGRYEQYF.

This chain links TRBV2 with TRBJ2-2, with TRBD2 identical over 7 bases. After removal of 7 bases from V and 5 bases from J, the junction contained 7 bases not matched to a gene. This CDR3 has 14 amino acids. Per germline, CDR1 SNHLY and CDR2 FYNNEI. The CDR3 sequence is CASTLVGGTGELFF. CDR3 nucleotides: TGTGCCAGCACCCTTGTGGGAGGGACCGGGGAGCTGTTTTTT.

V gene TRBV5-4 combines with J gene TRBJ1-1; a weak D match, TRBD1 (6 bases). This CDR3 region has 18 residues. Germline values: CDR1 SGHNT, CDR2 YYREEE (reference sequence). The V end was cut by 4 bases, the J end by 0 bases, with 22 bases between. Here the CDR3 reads CASSDGGRPGHLNTEAFF. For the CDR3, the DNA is TGTGCCAGCAGCGATGGAGGAAGGCCGGGACACTTGAACACTGAAGCTTTCTTT.

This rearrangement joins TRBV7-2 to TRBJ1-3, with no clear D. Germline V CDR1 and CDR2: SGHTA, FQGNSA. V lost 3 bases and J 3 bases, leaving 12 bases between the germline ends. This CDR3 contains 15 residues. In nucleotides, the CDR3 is TGTGCCAGCAGCTTCACCAATTTACTTGGAAACACCATATATTTT. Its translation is CASSFTNLLGNTIYF.

The CDR3 DNA reads TGTGCCAGCAATTGGGGAGGCAGGGAGACTTACGAGCAGTACTTC. It encodes CASNWGGRETYEQYF. The chain is built from TRBV28 and TRBJ2-5, with D possibly being TRBD2 (6 bases). The J call is doubtful: the DNA matches TRBJ2-7 better. Germline V gives CDR1 MDHEN, CDR2 SYDVKM. This CDR3 spans 15 amino acids.

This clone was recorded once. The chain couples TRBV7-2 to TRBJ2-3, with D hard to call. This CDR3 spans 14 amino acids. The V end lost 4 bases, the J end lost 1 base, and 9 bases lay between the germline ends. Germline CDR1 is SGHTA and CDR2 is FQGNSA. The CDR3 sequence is CASSSQLGTDTQYF. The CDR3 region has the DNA TGTGCCAGCAGCTCCCAACTGGGCACAGATACGCAGTATTTT.

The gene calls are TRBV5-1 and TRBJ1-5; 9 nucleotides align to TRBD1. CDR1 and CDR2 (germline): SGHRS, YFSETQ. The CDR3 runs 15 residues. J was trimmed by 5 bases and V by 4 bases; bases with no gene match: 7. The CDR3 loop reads CASSEGQGSHQPQHF. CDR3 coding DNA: TGCGCCAGCAGCGAAGGACAGGGGTCTCATCAGCCCCAGCATTTT.

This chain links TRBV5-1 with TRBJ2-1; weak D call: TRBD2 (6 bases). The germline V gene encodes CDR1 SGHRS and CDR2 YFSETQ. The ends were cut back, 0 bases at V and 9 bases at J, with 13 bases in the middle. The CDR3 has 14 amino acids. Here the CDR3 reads CASSLGTTQGEQFF. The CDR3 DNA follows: TGCGCCAGCAGCTTGGGGACTACCCAGGGTGAGCAGTTCTTC.

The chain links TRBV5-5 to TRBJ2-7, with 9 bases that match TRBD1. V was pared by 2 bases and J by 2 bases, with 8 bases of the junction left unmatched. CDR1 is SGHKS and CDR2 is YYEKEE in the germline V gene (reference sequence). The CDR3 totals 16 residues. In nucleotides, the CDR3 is TGTGCCAGCAGCTTCGGTGGGACAGGGTCCACCTACGAGCAGTACTTC. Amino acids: CASSFGGTGSTYEQYF. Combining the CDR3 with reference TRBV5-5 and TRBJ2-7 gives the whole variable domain DAGVTQSPTHLIKTRGQQVTLRCSPISGHKSVSWYQQVLGQGPQFIFQYYEKEERGRGNFPDRFSARQFPNYSSELNVNALLLGDSALYLCASSFGGTGSTYEQYFGPGTRLTVT.

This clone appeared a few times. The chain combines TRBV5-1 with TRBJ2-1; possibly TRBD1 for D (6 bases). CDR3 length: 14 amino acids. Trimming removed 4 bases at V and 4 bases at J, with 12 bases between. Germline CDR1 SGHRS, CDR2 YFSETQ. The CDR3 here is CASSRTTGYNEQFF. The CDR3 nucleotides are TGCGCCAGCAGCAGAACGACAGGATACAATGAGCAGTTCTTC.

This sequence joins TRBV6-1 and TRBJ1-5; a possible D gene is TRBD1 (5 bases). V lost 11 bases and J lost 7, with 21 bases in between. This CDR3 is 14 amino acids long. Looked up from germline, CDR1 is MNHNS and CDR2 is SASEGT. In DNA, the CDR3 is TGTGCCTCTTGTTCGGGAGGGACTTCACAGCCCCAGCATTTT. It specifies CASCSGGTSQPQHF.

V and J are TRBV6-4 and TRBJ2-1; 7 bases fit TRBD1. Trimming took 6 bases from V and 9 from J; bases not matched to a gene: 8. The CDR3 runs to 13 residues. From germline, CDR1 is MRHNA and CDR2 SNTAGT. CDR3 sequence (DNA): TGTGCCAGCAGCGGGGACAGTTGGAGTGAGCAGTTCTTC. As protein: CASSGDSWSEQFF.

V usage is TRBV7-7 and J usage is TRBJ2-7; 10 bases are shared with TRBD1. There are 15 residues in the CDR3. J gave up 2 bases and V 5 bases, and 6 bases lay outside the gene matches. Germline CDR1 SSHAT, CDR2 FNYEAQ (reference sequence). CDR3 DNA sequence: TGTGCCAGCAGCGGCGGGACAGGGGTGGCCTACGAGCAGTACTTC. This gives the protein CASSGGTGVAYEQYF.

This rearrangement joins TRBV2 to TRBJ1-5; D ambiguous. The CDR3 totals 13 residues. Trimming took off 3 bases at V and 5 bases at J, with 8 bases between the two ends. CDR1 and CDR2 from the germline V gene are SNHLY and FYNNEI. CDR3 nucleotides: TGTGCCAGCAGTGACCAACTGGATCAGCCCCAGCATTTT. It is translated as CASSDQLDQPQHF.